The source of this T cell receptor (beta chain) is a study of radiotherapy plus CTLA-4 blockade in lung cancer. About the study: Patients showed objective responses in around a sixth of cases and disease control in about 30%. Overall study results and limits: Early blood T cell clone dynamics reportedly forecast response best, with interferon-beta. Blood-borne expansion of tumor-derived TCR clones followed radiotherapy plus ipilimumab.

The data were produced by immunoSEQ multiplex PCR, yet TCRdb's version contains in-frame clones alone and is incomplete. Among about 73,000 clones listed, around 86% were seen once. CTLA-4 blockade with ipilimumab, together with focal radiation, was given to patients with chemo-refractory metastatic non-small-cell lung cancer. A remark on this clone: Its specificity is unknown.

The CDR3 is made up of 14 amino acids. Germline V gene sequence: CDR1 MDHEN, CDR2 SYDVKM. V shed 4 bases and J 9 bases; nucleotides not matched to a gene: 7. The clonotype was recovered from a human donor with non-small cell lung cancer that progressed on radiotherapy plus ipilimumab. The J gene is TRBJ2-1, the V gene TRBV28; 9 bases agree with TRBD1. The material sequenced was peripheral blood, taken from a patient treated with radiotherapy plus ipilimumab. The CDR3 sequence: CASSSPGQGGEQFF. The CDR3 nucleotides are TGTGCCAGCAGTTCACCGGGACAGGGCGGTGAGCAGTTCTTC.